This T cell receptor beta chain was identified in a study of blood T cell repertoires in COVID-19. Looking at the study overall: Samples came from the United States, Italy and Spain, spanning acute and convalescent COVID-19. T cells, B-cell-depleted T cells, or PBMCs supplied cDNA or gDNA.

Trimming left V 1 base short and J 8 bases short, with 14 bases between. The CDR3 runs to 14 residues. Germline V lookup: CDR1 MNHNS, CDR2 SASEGT. Clones were read by immunoSEQ multiplex PCR, and TCRdb kept only the in-frame ones, dropping some. The table records about 250,000 clones, 86% of them present only once. Only one count was recorded for this clone. Recruited during active infection, patients (from Seattle) were subsequently followed longitudinally. This TCR derives from a woman over 75 with COVID-19, enrolled during active disease. Material for sequencing was peripheral blood. This chain joins TRBV6-1 and TRBJ1-2; D remains ambiguous. This CDR3 reads CASSEVLAAEGYTF. CDR3 DNA sequence: TGTGCCAGCAGTGAAGTTTTGGCGGCAGAAGGCTACACCTTC.